This TCR beta chain derives from a study of shared clonotypes between healthy human individuals. Study overall: The cohort comprised two women and a few men. Their ages spanned 18 to 49 years.

Concerning this clone: No antigen is known for it.

This CDR3 has 15 residues. CDR1 is GTSNPN and CDR2 is SVGIG in the germline V gene (reference sequence). The J segment lost 4 bases and the V segment lost 0 bases, leaving 5 bases of the junction unmatched. Study conclusions and caveats: Larger richness was generally estimated for naive than memory subsets. In contrast to clonotypes shared by all four donors, non-shared clonotypes had lower generation probabilities.

Produced via immunoSEQ multiplex PCR; TCRdb's table is partial and in-frame only. Found here are about a million clones, under 80% of them singletons; the top ten hold over 1.3%. The receptor was isolated from a man younger than 35 in good health. Sequencing used memory CD4+ T cells sorted from blood. Described subset: CD45RA-negative fraction. J is TRBJ2-1 and V is TRBV30; 8 nucleotides agree with TRBD1. CDR3 nucleotides: TGTGCCTGGAGTGTACGACAGGGGACTTACAATGAGCAGTTCTTC. Translating gives CAWSVRQGTYNEQFF.